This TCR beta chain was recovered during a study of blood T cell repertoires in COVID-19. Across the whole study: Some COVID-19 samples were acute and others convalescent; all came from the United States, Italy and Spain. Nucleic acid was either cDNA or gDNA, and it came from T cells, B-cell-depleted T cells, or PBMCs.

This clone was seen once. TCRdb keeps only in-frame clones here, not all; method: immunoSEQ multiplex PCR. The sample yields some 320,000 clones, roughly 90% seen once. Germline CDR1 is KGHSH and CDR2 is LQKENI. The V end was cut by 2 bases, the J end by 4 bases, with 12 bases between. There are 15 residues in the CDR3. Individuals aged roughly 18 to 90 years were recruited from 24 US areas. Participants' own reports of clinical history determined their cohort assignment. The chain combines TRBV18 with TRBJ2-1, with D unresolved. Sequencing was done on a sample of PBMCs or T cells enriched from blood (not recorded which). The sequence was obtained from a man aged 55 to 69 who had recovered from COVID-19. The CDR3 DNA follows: TGTGCCAGCTCACCAAACGGCGGCGTATACAATGAGCAGTTCTTC. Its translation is CASSPNGGVYNEQFF.